The clone carrying this T cell receptor (beta chain) was recorded a few times. The sample belongs to a study of patients and donors after allogeneic stem cell transplantation. MiXCR, applied by TCRdb to the RT-PCR reads, yields one record per CDR3 protein. The table shows 920,000 or so distinct CDR3 sequences, with roughly 18% occurring only once. The germline V and J ends were trimmed by 4 bases and 5 bases, with 15 bases remaining between them. The CDR3 length is 14 residues. The germline CDR1 and CDR2 sequences are DFQATT and SNEGSKA (reference sequence). The TCR sequence derives from a human donor who was either an allogeneic HSCT recipient or a stem cell or donor lymphocyte infusion donor (not recorded which). It is not recorded whose cells these are; they may come from a transplant donor. Sequenced sample: blood, either unsorted or a sorted T cell fraction (not recorded which). J is TRBJ2-1 and V is TRBV20-1, with no clear D. Here the CDR3 reads CSAKRRRLNNEQFF. For the CDR3, the DNA is TGCAGTGCTAAACGCAGGCGACTTAACAATGAGCAGTTCTTC.